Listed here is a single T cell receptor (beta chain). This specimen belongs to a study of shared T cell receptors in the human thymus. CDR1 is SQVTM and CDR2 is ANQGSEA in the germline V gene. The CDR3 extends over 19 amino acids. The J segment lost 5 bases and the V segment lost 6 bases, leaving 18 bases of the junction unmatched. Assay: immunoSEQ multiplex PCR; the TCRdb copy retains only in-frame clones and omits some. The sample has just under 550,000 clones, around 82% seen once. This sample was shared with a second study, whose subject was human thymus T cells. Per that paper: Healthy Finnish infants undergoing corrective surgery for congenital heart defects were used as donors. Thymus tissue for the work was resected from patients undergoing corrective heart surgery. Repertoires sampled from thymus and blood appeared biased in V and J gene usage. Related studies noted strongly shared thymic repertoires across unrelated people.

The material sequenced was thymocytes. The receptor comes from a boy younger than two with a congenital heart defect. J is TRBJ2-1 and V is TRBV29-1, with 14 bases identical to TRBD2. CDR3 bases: TGCAGCGTAACTGGGACTAGCGGGAGAGTGCCGTCGAAACACAATGAGCAGTTCTTC. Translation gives CSVTGTSGRVPSKHNEQFF.